This T cell receptor (beta chain) was profiled in a study of blood T cell repertoires in COVID-19. The data were produced by immunoSEQ multiplex PCR, yet TCRdb's version contains in-frame clones alone and is incomplete. This sample carries 390,000 or so clones, 85% to 90% of them seen once, and the ten largest clones take 1%. The sequenced material came from PBMCs or T cells enriched from blood (not recorded which). This TCR was recovered from a young man who had recovered from COVID-19.

CDR3 loop: CASSLPASGSSNEQFF. The CDR3 DNA reads TGTGCCAGCAGTTTACCAGCTAGCGGGAGCTCCAATGAGCAGTTCTTC. The chain uses TRBV28 and TRBJ2-1; 10 positions agree with TRBD2. Germline V gives CDR1 MDHEN, CDR2 SYDVKM. Losses at the gene ends were 2 bases for V and 6 bases for J; bases not matched to a gene: 7. CDR3 length: 16 amino acids. Full variable domain (remainder filled in from reference TRBV28 and TRBJ2-1): DVKVTQSSRYLVKRTGEKVFLECVQDMDHENMFWYRQDPGLGLRLIYFSYDVKMKEKGDIPEGYSVSREKKERFSLILESASTNQTSMYLCASSLPASGSSNEQFFGPGTRLTVL.